This TCR beta chain came from a study of CD8+ T cells in alopecia areata. The treatment was: oral pan-JAK inhibitor, 5-10 mg twice daily. Extracted RNA was reverse transcribed, and the resulting cDNA served as sequencing template. TCRdb's table, derived via immunoSEQ multiplex PCR, lists solely in-frame clones and lacks some. Of fewer than 250,000 clones in the sample, around 65% were seen once. V shed 6 bases and J shed 8 bases, with 14 bases lying between them. This CDR3 has 13 amino acids. CDR1 is MNHEY, CDR2 SVGAGI, per germline. The sample consisted of CD4+ T cells sorted from blood, taken at week 4, from a patient treated with tofacitinib. This clonotype was obtained from a human donor with alopecia areata. V and J are TRBV6-5 and TRBJ2-1, with a possible D match to TRBD2 (6 bases). CDR3 loop: CASREGLWDEQFF. CDR3 nucleotide sequence: TGTGCCAGCAGGGAGGGTTTGTGGGATGAGCAGTTCTTC.